These T cell receptor beta chains were read from a single sample in a study of cytomegalovirus exposure and HLA in healthy donors. Produced via immunoSEQ multiplex PCR; TCRdb's table is partial and in-frame only. The sample has over 100,000 clones; about 61% are singletons. The sequencing sample was made of PBMCs. These receptors were obtained from a woman in her 30s in good health and CMV-seronegative. The CDR3 runs from the conserved cysteine through the conserved F or W. A D gene is named only where the DNA matches it firmly. Clone size is stated in some rows and not others, as once, few, many or a class when expanded.

cdr3_aa cdr3_nt d_call v_call clone_size j_call cdr3_length
CSVGLAGPSYEQYF TGCAGCGTCGGACTAGCGGGGCCTTCCTACGAGCAGTACTTC TRBD2 TRBV29-1 . TRBJ2-7 14
CASSGMGQGYTQYF TGTGCCAGCAGTGGAATGGGACAGGGGTATACGCAGTATTTT TRBD1 TRBV7-9 once TRBJ2-3 14
CASRDSGRAETQYF TGTGCCAGCAGAGATAGCGGGAGGGCCGAGACCCAGTACTTC TRBD2 TRBV25-1 . TRBJ2-5 14
CASRGQGGEKLFF TGTGCCAGCAGGGGGCAGGGGGGTGAAAAACTGTTTTTT TRBD1 TRBV6-4 few TRBJ1-4 13
CASSQVGRGEQFF TGTGCCAGCAGCCAAGTAGGCCGCGGTGAGCAGTTCTTC . TRBV4-2 . TRBJ2-1 13
CASSQDTAGDYEQYF TGTGCCAGCAGCCAAGATACAGCGGGAGACTACGAGCAGTACTTC TRBD2 TRBV4-2 . TRBJ2-7 15
CASSVRGPFKGDGYTF TGTGCCAGCAGCGTACGCGGACCTTTCAAAGGGGATGGCTACACCTTC . TRBV7-8 . TRBJ1-2 16
CASSVTVSSYNEQFF TGTGCCAGCAGCGTGACAGTGAGCTCCTACAATGAGCAGTTCTTC . TRBV9 . TRBJ2-1 15
CASSRTDFNQPQHF TGTGCCAGCAGCCGCACGGACTTCAATCAGCCCCAGCATTTT . TRBV5-8 . TRBJ1-5 14
CASSSLQGVQEKLFF TGTGCCAGCAGTTCACTTCAGGGGGTTCAGGAAAAACTGTTTTTT TRBD1 TRBV27 . TRBJ1-4 15
CASSAGTSRSYEQYF TGTGCCAGCAGCGCCGGGACTAGCCGTTCATACGAGCAGTACTTC TRBD2 TRBV27 . TRBJ2-7 15
CAISEAALNEQYF TGTGCCATCAGTGAGGCCGCACTCAACGAGCAGTACTTC . TRBV10-3 . TRBJ2-7 13
CASIGRELSYEQYF TGTGCCAGCATAGGCAGGGAACTCTCCTACGAGCAGTACTTC . TRBV6-1 . TRBJ2-7 14
CASSSPGLGSYEQYF TGTGCCAGCAGTTCTCCGGGACTGGGATCCTACGAGCAGTACTTC . TRBV6-5 . TRBJ2-7 15
CASSQSVEGSLYEQYF TGTGCCAGCAGCCAATCGGTGGAGGGATCGTTGTACGAGCAGTACTTC . TRBV16 . TRBJ2-7 16
CASNFSPHTQGGSYNEQFF TGTGCCAGCAACTTTTCCCCCCACACACAGGGGGGGTCCTACAATGAGCAGTTCTTC . TRBV13 . TRBJ2-1 19
CASSLRTGFYGYTF TGTGCCAGCAGCTTACGGACAGGGTTCTATGGCTACACCTTC TRBD1 TRBV5-6 . TRBJ1-2 14
CASSEAGGAWYGYTF TGTGCCAGCAGCGAAGCGGGGGGCGCGTGGTATGGCTACACCTTC . TRBV9 . TRBJ1-2 15
CASRRAGANVLTF TGTGCCAGCAGGCGGGCTGGGGCCAACGTCCTGACTTTC . TRBV6-5 few TRBJ2-6 13
CATSRLAGGLSTDTQYF TGTGCCACCAGCCGACTAGCGGGAGGCCTTAGCACAGATACGCAGTATTTT TRBD2 TRBV15 . TRBJ2-3 17
CASSTDTGTGGYGYTF TGCGCCAGCAGCACGGACACCGGGACAGGGGGCTATGGCTACACCTTC TRBD1 TRBV5-1 . TRBJ1-2 16
CAISESIRETQYF TGTGCCATCAGTGAGTCGATCCGGGAGACCCAGTACTTC . TRBV10-3 . TRBJ2-5 13